These T cell receptor beta chains were read from a single sample in a study of regulatory T cells in long-lasting Graves disease. TCRdb reprocessed the multiplex PCR reads with MiXCR, giving one entry per CDR3 protein. The table records hundreds of thousands of distinct CDR3 sequences, less than 20% of them present only once. The sample also formed part of further work on T cells in Graves' hyperthyroidism and ophthalmopathy.

The sequencing used peripheral blood mononuclear cells (PBMCs), collected at new diagnosis, from a patient treated with antithyroid drugs. These TCRs come from a woman aged 25 to 45 with Graves disease. The CDR3 runs from the conserved cysteine through the conserved F or W. A D gene is named only where the DNA matches it firmly. Expanded clones get a size class; other rows say once, few or many, or leave the size out.

DNA,CDR3,D,V,size,J
TGTGCCAGCAGTGAATTTTGGGCTTCAGTGGAAGGGCGCAATCACCCCCAGCATTTT,CASSEFWASVEGRNHPQHF,.,TRBV2,many,TRBJ1-5
TGTGCCAGTAGAAACTTTGTCAGGGGCAATCAGCCCCAGCATTTT,CASRNFVRGNQPQHF,.,TRBV19,many,TRBJ1-5
TGTGCCTGGAGCCCAGGGTCAACAAACTATGGCTACACCTTC,CAWSPGSTNYGYTF,.,TRBV30,few,TRBJ1-2
TGTGCCAGCAGGAAGGATCGAAAACCCTTTAGCAATGAGCAGTTCTTC,CASRKDRKPFSNEQFF,.,TRBV2,many,TRBJ2-1
TGTGCCAGCAGTGACGAGAGCACCGGGGAGCTGTTTTTT,CASSDESTGELFF,.,TRBV12-3/TRBV12-4,many,TRBJ2-2
TGTGCCAGCGCGGGACTGACCTACGAGCAGTACTTC,CASAGLTYEQYF,.,TRBV11-2,many,TRBJ2-7
TGTGCCAGCAGTTACTCGAGCGTGGTAGAGACCCAGTACTTC,CASSYSSVVETQYF,.,TRBV6-5,.,TRBJ2-5
TGTGCCAGTAGTATCCTTTTAACGGTAGCCTACAATGAGCAGTTCTTC,CASSILLTVAYNEQFF,.,TRBV19,.,TRBJ2-1
TGTGCCAGCAGTGAATCCCCTAGCGGGAGAGGTTGGGCGAATGAGCAGTTCTTC,CASSESPSGRGWANEQFF,TRBD2,TRBV25-1,.,TRBJ2-1
TGTGCCAGCAGCCAGACAGGCGCCAATTCACCCCTCCACTTT,CASSQTGANSPLHF,.,TRBV7-2,.,TRBJ1-6
TGTGCCAGCAGTTTGGCCCTACTCGTTGGAAACACCATATATTTT,CASSLALLVGNTIYF,.,TRBV28,many,TRBJ1-3
TGTGCCAGCAGCCCCGGGACAGGCCCATACGAGCAGTACTTC,CASSPGTGPYEQYF,TRBD1,TRBV5-1,many,TRBJ2-7
TGTGCCAGCGGCCTAGCTCCGAACACTGAAGCTTTCTTT,CASGLAPNTEAFF,.,TRBV28,.,TRBJ1-1
TGTGCCAGCAGCTTAAAGGCGGGGATTTGGGATTCCGATGAGCAGTTCTTC,CASSLKAGIWDSDEQFF,.,TRBV6-1,many,TRBJ2-1
TGTGCCTGGAGTCGACAGGGAGGAGAGACCCAGTACTTC,CAWSRQGGETQYF,.,TRBV30,many,TRBJ2-5
TGCGCCAGCAGCTTAATAGGTCAGGAGTCCTACGAGCAGTACTTC,CASSLIGQESYEQYF,.,TRBV5-1,many,TRBJ2-7
TGTGCCAGCACCCCTGGTGGCCGTAATGAAAAACTGTTTTTT,CASTPGGRNEKLFF,.,TRBV28,few,TRBJ1-4
TGTGCCACCCGCCGGGGGGGGTGGAGGGAGACCCAGTACTTC,CATRRGGWRETQYF,TRBD2,TRBV11-2,few,TRBJ2-5
TGTGCCAGTAGTATAGCAGCGGGAAACACTGAAGCTTTCTTT,CASSIAAGNTEAFF,.,TRBV19,many,TRBJ1-1
TGTGCCAGCACTCAGCCAGGGACTAGCGGGAGTCAGGAGCAGTTCTTC,CASTQPGTSGSQEQFF,TRBD2,TRBV27,many,TRBJ2-1
TGTGCCAGCAGTGAAAACACAGGGCTGAATCAGCCCCAGCATTTT,CASSENTGLNQPQHF,.,TRBV2,.,TRBJ1-5
TGCAGCGTTGTGGGGGGACCCTATGGCTACACCTTC,CSVVGGPYGYTF,.,TRBV29-1,many,TRBJ1-2
TGTGCCTGGACCCAAGGGACAGATTTAACTGAAGCTTTCTTT,CAWTQGTDLTEAFF,TRBD1,TRBV30,few,TRBJ1-1
TGTGCCAGCAGTGATGTTTACAGGGAAAACTATGGCTACACCTTC,CASSDVYRENYGYTF,.,TRBV6-1,many,TRBJ1-2
TGCGCCAGCAGCTTGGCAGGTCCGGCGGGCACTGAAGCTTTCTTT,CASSLAGPAGTEAFF,.,TRBV5-1,.,TRBJ1-1
TGTGCCAGCAGCCAAGATAGGACAGGGACCCGGAACACTGAAGCTTTCTTT,CASSQDRTGTRNTEAFF,TRBD1,TRBV3-1,many,TRBJ1-1
TGTGCTAGTGGTTTGTCCCCCCTAAATGAGCAGTTCTTC,CASGLSPLNEQFF,.,TRBV12-5,many,TRBJ2-1
TGTGCCAGCAGTTCGTCCCAAGTGAACACTGAAGCTTTCTTT,CASSSSQVNTEAFF,.,TRBV6-2/TRBV6-3,many,TRBJ1-1
TGTGCCAGCAGCTTGGCCCTAGGGGGCCTAAACTCCTACGAGCAGTACTTC,CASSLALGGLNSYEQYF,TRBD1,TRBV5-8,few,TRBJ2-7
TGTGCCAGCTGGGGGGGGTCCGGTTCACCCCTCCACTTT,CASWGGSGSPLHF,.,TRBV6-1,many,TRBJ1-6
TGTGCCAGCAGAGAACTTTGGACGAACTATGGCTACACCTTC,CASRELWTNYGYTF,.,TRBV6-1,.,TRBJ1-2
TGTGCCAGCAGTTTAATTAACAGTCAGCCCCAGCATTTT,CASSLINSQPQHF,.,TRBV27,.,TRBJ1-5